This T cell receptor (beta chain) was obtained from a study of a mutant IDH1 vaccine in newly diagnosed glioma (dated by TCRdb to the early 2020s). Study-wide context: Vaccination began 4-6 weeks after radiotherapy alone, or alongside temozolomide cycles in the chemotherapy-containing groups. Of the roughly 34 treated patients, around 62% were male and about 40% were female, and a mean age of 40.4 years was recorded. Prior to enrollment, patients had been given standard therapy consisting of radiotherapy alone, temozolomide alone, or radiochemotherapy with temozolomide, with the combination given to most patients. Peripheral blood was drawn at six visits: V03 (baseline), V05, V07, V10, V12 and V13. Visit V12 was the week-35 safety follow-up and visit V13 was the week-47 end of study. Longitudinal TCRB deep sequencing was done for 25 treated patients, wherever samples were available for exploratory analyses.

The protocol used for the library was the immunoSEQ multiplex PCR assay. Following the manufacturer's protocol, the hsTCRB Kit was used to amplify rearranged TCR beta chain sequences. An Illumina MiSeq was used to sequence the TCRB libraries. As for the original processing: Demultiplexing, trimming and gene mapping were performed with the kit vendor's proprietary platform. Imported from immuneACCESS, the table was reduced by TCRdb to in-frame sequences with V and J called. These copies leave out some clones; in studies compared against another copy, an unresolved V gene accounts for under half, and the cause of the remainder is not known. That table furnishes V, J and clone size, whereas the DNA furnished D and trimming. For this sample there are tens of thousands of clones; around 81% appear just once. Of the sample, roughly 5.7% is held by the ten largest clones. The investigation overall reported the following: Selection of PBMC samples for TCRB deep sequencing was based on availability. Immune responses induced by the vaccine were seen in around 94% of patients across multiple MHC alleles. According to the authors, sample limitations meant that analyses of patient blood samples could not be reproduced. No apparent relationship was observed between pseudoprogression and alterations in the top peripheral T cell clonotypes detected by TCRB sequencing.

Read against the paper, the sample's time point label means: week 35, safety follow-up. Each vaccine dose, consisting of 300 ug of a 20-mer mutant IDH1 peptide in Montanide, was administered subcutaneously with topical imiquimod. Patients received eight vaccinations in weeks 1, 3, 5, 7, 11, 15, 19 and 23, corresponding to visits V03 through V10. Newly diagnosed WHO grade 3 or 4 IDH1-mutant astrocytomas showing loss of nuclear ATRX were present in the donors. The samples were drawn from NOA16, a multicentre, single-arm, open-label phase I trial in Germany that tested a mutant IDH1 peptide vaccine in humans for the first time. Genomic DNA for TCRB sequencing was extracted from EDTA blood using the DNeasy Blood and Tissue Kit. As to this clone: Its specific antigen is unknown. Per-base qualities were not stored, and no clone one base away is much larger.

Including the terminal cysteine and phenylalanine, the CDR3 comprises 14 residues. Of all the DNA, just the CDR3 is kept, 42 bases in frame from base 1. The germline V gene yields SNHLY for CDR1 and FYNNEI for CDR2. V loses 6 bases of germline sequence and J loses 1 base, and the interval between the two ends is 9 bases. Sequenced material: PBMCs, taken from a glioma patient whose treatment included an IDH1 peptide vaccine. This TCR came from a man aged 40-55 years with glioma. The chain employs TRBV2 and TRBJ1-4; the D gene remains uncertain. The DNA is as follows: TGTGCCAGCAGGAGGACGGGAACTAATGAAAAACTGTTTTTT. The translation is CASRRTGTNEKLFF.